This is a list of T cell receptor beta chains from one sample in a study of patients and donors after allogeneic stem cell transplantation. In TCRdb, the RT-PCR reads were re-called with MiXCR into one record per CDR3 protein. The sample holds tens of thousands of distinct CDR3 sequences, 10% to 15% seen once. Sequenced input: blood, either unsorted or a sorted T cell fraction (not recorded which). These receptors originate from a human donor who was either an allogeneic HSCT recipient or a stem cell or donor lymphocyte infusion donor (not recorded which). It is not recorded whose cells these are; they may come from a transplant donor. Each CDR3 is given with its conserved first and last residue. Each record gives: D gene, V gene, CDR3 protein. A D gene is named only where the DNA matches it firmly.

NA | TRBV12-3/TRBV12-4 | CASSYRATGELFF
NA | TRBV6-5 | CASSFGQIQETQYF
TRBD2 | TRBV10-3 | CAISEGSGSSIYSEQFF
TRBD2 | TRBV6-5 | CASSKIGLAKQETQYF
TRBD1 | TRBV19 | CASSIPGTGPNQPQHF
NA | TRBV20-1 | CSARDLRSTSSYEQYF
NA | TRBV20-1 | CSALEAGFGTEAFF
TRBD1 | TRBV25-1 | CASSEWRTGEETQYF
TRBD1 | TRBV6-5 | CASSRSGTANNEQFF
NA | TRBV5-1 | CASTLTSSDYEQYF
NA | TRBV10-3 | CAIINRDYGYTF
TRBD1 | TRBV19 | CASSVSSTGNYGYTF
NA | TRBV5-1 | CASSLEARPSYEQYF
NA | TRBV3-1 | CASSQGLGTYEQYF
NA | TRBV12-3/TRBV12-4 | CASSFDRQTYEQYF
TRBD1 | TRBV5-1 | CASSLGQGSNEQFF
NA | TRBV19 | CASSMGTAFF
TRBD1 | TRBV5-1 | CASSVDRPIRDTEAFF
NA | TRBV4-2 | CASSFDGVDNSPLHF
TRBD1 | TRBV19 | CASAGGTGELFF
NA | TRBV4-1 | CASHGGLAYNEQFF
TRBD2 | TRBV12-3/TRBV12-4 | CASKPGLAGVQYF
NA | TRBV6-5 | CASSYERSLYEQYF
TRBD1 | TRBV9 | CASGTGGSSSYNEQFF
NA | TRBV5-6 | CASSLGGYQETQYF
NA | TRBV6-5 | CASSPLWTENTGELFF
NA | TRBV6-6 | CASSFGGYTEAFF
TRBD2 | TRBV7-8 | CASSSRTSGFEQFF
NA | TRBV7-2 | CASSLGRTYGYTF
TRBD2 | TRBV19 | CASSKTSGSGEQFF
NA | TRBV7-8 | CASSPVRGEQFF
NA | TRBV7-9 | CASSPNSQPQHF
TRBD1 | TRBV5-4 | CASSFNPTGDGNTIYF
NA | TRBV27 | CASSLYEWADTQYF
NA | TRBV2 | CASGSQETQYF
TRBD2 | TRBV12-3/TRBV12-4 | CASSSWGTSGVYNEQFF
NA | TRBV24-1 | CATRDSNSYEQYF
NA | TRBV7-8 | CASSLDDRLNTEAFF
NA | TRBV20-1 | CSARVPPRAGLSYEQYF
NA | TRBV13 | CASSFGNQPQHF
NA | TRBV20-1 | CSAIDVEQFF
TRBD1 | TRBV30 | CAGGQGASYEQYF
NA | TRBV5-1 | CASSYDSNSGNTIYF
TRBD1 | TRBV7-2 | CASSQGGFDNEQFF
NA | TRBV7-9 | CASSPTEGKDFNEQFF
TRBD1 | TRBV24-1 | CATSDVTGNQPQHF
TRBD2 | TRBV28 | CASSFGTSGGYEQYF
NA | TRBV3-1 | CASSQDLVGAYNEQFF
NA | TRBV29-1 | CSVGLYSYNEQFF
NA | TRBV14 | CASSQDLGANYGYTF
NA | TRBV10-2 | CASTSTGGRTEAFF
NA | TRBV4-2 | CASSQETELSYEQYF
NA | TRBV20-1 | CSASSGAYGYTF
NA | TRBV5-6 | CASSPLSLPTSSYNEQFF
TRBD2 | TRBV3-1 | CASSQSLAGYNEQFF
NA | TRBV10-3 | CAISDPGSWTDTQYF